These T cell receptor beta chains were read from a single sample in a study of T cell changes during pregnancy in multiple sclerosis. Data came from immunoSEQ multiplex PCR; TCRdb stores just in-frame clones and leaves some out. The sample holds 39,000 or so clones, almost 95% seen once. This sample comprised CD8+ T cells from peripheral blood mononuclear cells, obtained in the third trimester of pregnancy. These receptors all come from a female donor with multiple sclerosis, enrolled in a pregnancy study. CDR3s include the opening cysteine and the closing phenylalanine or tryptophan. Each record gives: D gene, V gene, J gene, clone size, CDR3 protein, CDR3 DNA. The D gene is left open where the match is weak. A clone size is listed for some rows: how often the clone was seen (once, few, many), or a class if it is expanded.

>NA|TRBV11-2|TRBJ2-7|NA
CASSARRGSYEQYF
TGTGCCAGCAGCGCGAGAAGGGGCTCCTACGAGCAGTACTTC
>NA|TRBV7-2|TRBJ1-1|NA
CASSQRVYTEAFF
TGTGCCAGCAGCCAGAGGGTGTACACTGAAGCTTTCTTT
>TRBD1|TRBV2|TRBJ1-1|NA
CASPDRQRKAFF
TGTGCCAGCCCGGACAGGCAGCGTAAGGCTTTCTTT
>TRBD2|TRBV5-4|TRBJ2-1|once
CASSSGTSSYNEQFF
TGTGCCAGCAGCTCCGGGACTAGCTCCTACAATGAGCAGTTCTTC
>TRBD1|TRBV27|TRBJ1-2|NA
CASSPIEQGEGDYGYTF
TGTGCCAGCAGCCCTATCGAACAGGGGGAGGGCGACTATGGCTACACCTTC
>NA|TRBV15|TRBJ2-7|NA
CATRTQQNYEQYF
TGTGCCACCCGCACCCAACAGAACTACGAGCAGTACTTC
>NA|TRBV6-5|TRBJ1-4|NA
CASSFYATNEKLFF
TGTGCCAGCAGTTTTTATGCAACTAATGAAAAACTGTTTTTT
>TRBD2|TRBV29-1|TRBJ2-7|NA
CSAIAGFHSYEQYF
TGCAGCGCAATAGCGGGATTTCACTCCTACGAGCAGTACTTC
>NA|TRBV7-8|TRBJ1-4|NA
CASSPGGPGEKLFF
TGTGCCAGCAGCCCAGGAGGTCCGGGGGAAAAACTGTTTTTT
>TRBD1|TRBV4-2|TRBJ2-1|NA
CASSQGTTGTGVHEQFF
TGTGCCAGCAGCCAAGGCACGACCGGGACAGGGGTCCATGAGCAGTTCTTC
>NA|TRBV15|TRBJ1-1|NA
CATSGRNTEAFF
TGTGCCACCAGCGGTAGGAACACTGAAGCTTTCTTT
>TRBD1|TRBV6-5|TRBJ1-2|NA
CASSPVDRDGYTF
TGTGCCAGCAGTCCCGTCGACAGGGACGGCTACACCTTC
>NA|TRBV7-9|TRBJ2-6|NA
CASSLVGGASSGANVLTF
TGTGCCAGCAGCTTAGTCGGAGGGGCAAGCTCTGGGGCCAACGTCCTGACTTTC
>NA|TRBV27|TRBJ1-1|NA
CASSYRMNTEAFF
TGTGCCAGCAGTTACAGGATGAACACTGAAGCTTTCTTT
>NA|TRBV2|TRBJ2-3|NA
CASSAPSTDTQYF
TGTGCCAGCAGTGCCCCTAGCACAGATACGCAGTATTTT
>NA|TRBV30|TRBJ2-1|NA
CAWREPGNEQFF
TGTGCCTGGAGGGAACCGGGGAATGAGCAGTTCTTC
>NA|TRBV4-3|TRBJ1-1|once
CASSQGAGTEAFF
TGCGCCAGCAGCCAAGGAGCGGGAACTGAAGCTTTCTTT
>NA|TRBV5-8|TRBJ1-3|NA
CASRRRDTIYF
TGTGCCAGCAGAAGGAGGGACACCATATATTTT
>NA|TRBV29-1|TRBJ2-7|NA
CSARTDEQYF
TGCAGCGCTCGGACAGACGAGCAGTACTTC
>NA|TRBV29-1|TRBJ2-2|NA
CSVPDRNTGELFF
TGCAGCGTTCCGGACAGGAACACCGGGGAGCTGTTTTTT
>TRBD1|TRBV4-3|TRBJ2-7|NA
CASSPSGGPYEQYF
TGCGCCAGCAGCCCCTCAGGGGGCCCCTACGAGCAGTACTTC
>NA|TRBV10-3|TRBJ2-7|NA
CAIREGLYEQYF
TGTGCCATCAGGGAGGGCCTGTACGAGCAGTACTTC
>TRBD2|TRBV25-1|TRBJ2-3|NA
CASSALAGVSDTQYF
TGTGCCAGCAGTGCCCTAGCGGGAGTATCAGATACGCAGTATTTT
>NA|TRBV19|TRBJ2-1|NA
CASAAGEQFF
TGTGCCAGCGCGGCAGGGGAGCAGTTCTTC
>NA|TRBV5-1|TRBJ2-7|NA
CASSLGRDYEQYF
TGCGCCAGCAGCTTGGGACGGGACTACGAGCAGTACTTC
>TRBD1|TRBV7-9|TRBJ2-7|NA
CASSPPGQLNEQYF
TGTGCCAGCAGTCCGCCGGGACAGCTCAACGAGCAGTACTTC
>NA|TRBV6-4|TRBJ2-1|NA
CASSEQGRLSYNEQFF
TGTGCCAGCAGTGAACAGGGCCGTCTTTCCTACAATGAGCAGTTCTTC
>NA|TRBV7-8|TRBJ1-1|once
CASSLGEGANTEAFF
TGTGCCAGCAGCTTGGGGGAGGGTGCGAACACTGAAGCTTTCTTT
>NA|TRBV4-1|TRBJ1-3|once
CASSSAQGMNTIYF
TGCGCCAGCAGTTCGGCCCAGGGTATGAACACCATATATTTT
>TRBD2|TRBV6-5|TRBJ2-2|NA
CASIKLAGVPGELFF
TGTGCCAGCATCAAACTAGCGGGAGTCCCCGGGGAGCTGTTTTTT
>NA|TRBV4-3|TRBJ1-1|NA
CASSQDGRYTEAFF
TGCGCCAGCAGCCAAGACGGCAGGTATACTGAAGCTTTCTTT
>TRBD2|TRBV7-6|TRBJ2-7|NA
CASSQSLGRYEQYF
TGTGCCAGCAGCCAATCACTCGGGAGGTACGAGCAGTACTTC
>TRBD2|TRBV28|TRBJ2-1|NA
CASSLSGLAHEQFF
TGTGCCAGCAGTTTATCGGGACTAGCGCATGAGCAGTTCTTC
>TRBD2|TRBV15|TRBJ2-7|NA
CATSPGLAFEQYF
TGTGCCACCAGCCCGGGACTAGCGTTCGAGCAGTACTTC
>NA|TRBV11-1|TRBJ1-2|NA
CASSLDSGVGYTF
TGTGCCAGCAGCTTAGATTCCGGGGTTGGCTACACCTTC
>NA|TRBV5-1|TRBJ2-7|NA
CASSLGQGGYEQYF
TGCGCCAGCAGCTTAGGGCAGGGGGGCTACGAGCAGTACTTC
>NA|TRBV18|TRBJ1-1|NA
CASSAKDQTIMNTEAFF
TGTGCCAGCTCAGCGAAGGATCAGACAATAATGAACACTGAAGCTTTCTTT
>TRBD1|TRBV28|TRBJ2-3|NA
CASSLRGQAIIDTQYF
TGTGCCAGCAGTTTACGAGGACAGGCTATTATCGATACGCAGTATTTT
>NA|TRBV6-5|TRBJ2-7|NA
CASRPATGHLYEQYF
TGTGCCAGCAGACCCGCTACGGGACACCTCTACGAGCAGTACTTC
>NA|TRBV6-4|TRBJ1-5|NA
CASSKTPGLQPQHF
TGTGCCAGCAGCAAAACCCCGGGACTTCAGCCCCAGCATTTT
>TRBD2|TRBV27|TRBJ2-7|once
CASSTTGGRLSYEQYF
TGTGCCAGCAGCACCACCGGCGGGAGGTTATCCTACGAGCAGTACTTC
>NA|TRBV19|TRBJ1-1|few
CASSIDGGEAFF
TGTGCCAGTAGTATAGACGGGGGTGAAGCTTTCTTT
>NA|TRBV27|TRBJ2-7|NA
CASSNSLHEQYF
TGTGCCAGCAGTAATAGTCTCCACGAGCAGTACTTC
>TRBD1|TRBV2|TRBJ2-7|NA
CASTGQGLPYEQYF
TGTGCCAGCACTGGACAGGGGCTACCCTACGAGCAGTACTTC
>NA|TRBV11-2|TRBJ2-3|NA
CASSSLDTQYF
TGTGCCAGCAGCTCGTTAGATACGCAGTATTTT
>TRBD1|TRBV5-1|TRBJ2-7|NA
CASSDRGTAYEQYF
TGCGCCAGCAGCGACAGGGGGACGGCCTACGAGCAGTACTTC
>TRBD1|TRBV2|TRBJ2-7|NA
CASSGRAGTGFYEQYF
TGTGCCAGCAGTGGGAGAGCCGGGACAGGGTTCTACGAGCAGTACTTC
>NA|TRBV7-8|TRBJ2-5|NA
CASSLAATSRVKETQYF
TGTGCCAGCAGCTTAGCCGCGACTAGTCGGGTTAAGGAGACCCAGTACTTC
>TRBD2|TRBV19|TRBJ2-2|once
CASSWTSPGELFF
TGTGCCAGTAGTTGGACTAGCCCCGGGGAGCTGTTTTTT
>NA|TRBV29-1|TRBJ1-1|NA
CSASWGLAEAFF
TGCAGCGCTTCGTGGGGCCTAGCTGAAGCTTTCTTT
>TRBD2|TRBV6-6|TRBJ2-7|once
CASSSLAGVSEQYF
TGTGCCAGCAGTTCGCTAGCGGGAGTTAGCGAGCAGTACTTC
>TRBD2|TRBV27|TRBJ2-2|NA
CATTWGGSGELFF
TGTGCCACCACATGGGGGGGATCAGGGGAGCTGTTTTTT
>TRBD1|TRBV5-8|TRBJ2-3|NA
CASSIGQGGDTQYF
TGTGCCAGCAGCATCGGACAGGGGGGAGATACGCAGTATTTT
>TRBD2|TRBV7-9|TRBJ2-7|NA
CASSLGGGNYEQYF
TGTGCCAGCAGCTTAGGGGGGGGAAACTACGAGCAGTACTTC
>NA|TRBV5-6|TRBJ1-1|NA
CASSLDPGRGTEAFF
TGTGCCAGCAGCTTGGATCCGGGCCGGGGCACTGAAGCTTTCTTT
>TRBD2|TRBV30|TRBJ2-7|NA
CAWGRLAGVYEQYF
TGTGCCTGGGGAAGACTAGCGGGCGTCTACGAGCAGTACTTC
>TRBD1|TRBV28|TRBJ1-2|NA
CASSSGVTGEYGYTF
TGTGCCAGCAGTTCCGGAGTGACAGGGGAATATGGCTACACCTTC
>TRBD2|TRBV5-1|TRBJ2-1|NA
CASSLPLAGGYNEQFF
TGCGCCAGCAGCTTGCCGCTAGCGGGAGGGTACAATGAGCAGTTCTTC
>TRBD1|TRBV29-1|TRBJ1-1|NA
CSVSRQGRTTEAFF
TGCAGCGTCAGTCGACAGGGGAGGACCACTGAAGCTTTCTTT